The 29 T cell receptor beta chains listed next were all sequenced from one sample in a study of beta chain features in type 1 diabetes listed by TCRdb under 2018. The full study reports these points: In all four CD4+ subsets, TCRB CDR3 length was moderately but significantly shorter in type 1 diabetes patients.

Libraries were constructed by the immunoSEQ multiplex PCR assay. The High Capacity cDNA Reverse Transcription Kit was used to reverse transcribe all of the isolated RNA, meaning that expressed TCRB transcripts were what got sequenced. TCRdb took this table from immuneACCESS and kept in-frame rearrangements with V and J called. Such tables lack part of the clones; where checked against another copy, unresolved V genes explain under half of the gap, and the rest is unexplained. Within this sample are 640,000 or so clones, with around an eighth of them counted one time only. The ten largest account for less than 0.025% of the sample. These TCRs are of unknown antigen specificity. The sequenced sample consisted of naive CD4+ T cells from blood. The sample's cell subset or site label is to be understood as: true naive CD4+ T cells. The receptor set was obtained from a man younger than 30 with type 1 diabetes.

The V gene is TRBV6-1, the J gene TRBJ1-5, with 9 bases that match TRBD1. Germline trimming cut 4 bases from V and 5 bases from J; bases unmatched to any gene: 9. This CDR3 is built from 16 residues. Germline CDR1 and CDR2: MNHNS and SASEGT. The CDR3 DNA reads as TGTGCCAGCAGTGCCACCTACGACAGGGGGGATCAGCCCCAGCATTTT. Translated: CASSATYDRGDQPQHF.

A few counts support this clone. V gene TRBV11-3 combines with J gene TRBJ2-5; D unclear. CDR3 length: 14 residues. The germline V gene encodes CDR1 SGHNT and CDR2 YENEEA. V was clipped by 1 base and J by 5 bases, with 11 bases between them. The DNA of the CDR3 is TGTGCCAGCAGCTTAGTGGCGCGTCTGGAGACCCAGTACTTC. Translating it yields CASSLVARLETQYF. Looking up the rest from reference TRBV11-3 and TRBJ2-5 gives the full variable domain: EAGVVQSPRYKIIEKKQPVAFWCNPISGHNTLYWYLQNLGQGPELLIRYENEEAVDDSQLPKDRFSAERLKGVDSTLKIQPAELGDSAVYLCASSLVARLETQYFGPGTRLLVL.

The chain combines TRBV2 with TRBJ1-1; the D is unclear. The CDR3 runs to 15 residues. Germline loops: CDR1 SNHLY, CDR2 FYNNEI. Trimming stripped 4 bases from V and 0 bases from J, with 12 bases between. This chain's CDR3 is CASSGHTALNTEAFF. The DNA of the CDR3 is TGTGCCAGCAGTGGTCACACAGCCTTGAACACTGAAGCTTTCTTT.

Only a few counts were recorded for this clone. The same CDR3 also results from other DNA sequences found in this sample. The chain couples TRBV5-6 to TRBJ1-1; unclear D gene. The CDR3 is 14 residues long. V dropped 0 bases and J dropped 1 base, with 7 bases sitting between them. Germline loops: CDR1 SGHDT, CDR2 YYEEEE. As DNA, the CDR3 is TGTGCCAGCAGCTTGGACCGAGGGAACACTGAAGCTTTCTTT. It is translated as CASSLDRGNTEAFF. The full variable domain, with the rest looked up from reference TRBV5-6 and TRBJ1-1, is DAGVTQSPTHLIKTRGQQVTLRCSPKSGHDTVSWYQQALGQGPQFIFQYYEEEERQRGNFPDRFSGHQFPNYSSELNVNALLLGDSALYLCASSLDRGNTEAFFGQGTRLTVV.

The chain has TRBV10-3 and TRBJ1-4; no reliable D call. The CDR3 extends over 15 amino acids. The V gene's germline CDR1 is ENHRY and CDR2 SYGVKD. V lost 6 bases and J lost 7, with 18 bases in between. CDR3 nucleotide sequence: TGTGCCATCAGGGATTCGGGCCCGCCAGGTGAAAAACTGTTTTTT. Translating gives CAIRDSGPPGEKLFF.

The chain links TRBV28 to TRBJ2-7; 8 bases fit TRBD1. The CDR3 loop spans 15 amino acids. V lost 6 bases to trimming and J lost 2 bases; unmatched junction nucleotides: 9. The V gene's germline CDR1 is MDHEN and CDR2 SYDVKM. CDR3 DNA: TGTGCCAGCAGCCCGGGACAGGAGGGAACCTACGAGCAGTACTTC. It is translated as CASSPGQEGTYEQYF.

Only a few counts were recorded for this clone. The chain has TRBV6-6 and TRBJ2-1; the D gene could be TRBD1 or TRBD2 (5 bases each). This CDR3 contains 12 residues. CDR1 and CDR2 (germline): MNHNY, SVGAGI (reference sequence). With 5 bases removed from V and 13 bases from J, the gap between germline ends came to 15 bases. The CDR3 loop is CASSDPWDAQFF. CDR3 sequence (DNA): TGTGCCAGCAGTGATCCATGGGACGCACAGTTCTTC.

The sample holds a few counts of this clone. The chain links TRBV7-9 to TRBJ2-5, with D possibly being TRBD1 (6 bases). Germline CDR1 SEHNR, CDR2 FQNEAQ (reference sequence). The V and J ends lost 5 bases and 3 bases respectively, with 13 bases between them. The CDR3 spans 14 residues. CDR3 bases: TGTGCCAGCAGCCTAAGGACAGCTAAAGAGACCCAGTACTTC. Amino acid sequence: CASSLRTAKETQYF.

The rearrangement joins TRBV19 to TRBJ2-4; TRBD2 is a possible D gene (5 bases). The CDR3 loop spans 13 amino acids. The germline gives CDR1 LNHDA, CDR2 SQIVND (reference sequence). V shed 10 bases and J shed 10 bases, with 20 bases lying between them. CDR3 in DNA: TGTGCCACCTCAGACCGGGAACCGGCTATTCAGTACTTC. It codes for CATSDREPAIQYF.

This clone was found a few times. The J gene is TRBJ2-6, the V gene TRBV6-1; perhaps TRBD1 as D (5 bases). Germline values: CDR1 MNHNS, CDR2 SASEGT. The V end was cut by 3 bases, the J end by 7 bases, with 10 bases between. The CDR3 runs 14 residues. This CDR3 is CASSEGPVANVLTF. The CDR3 coding sequence is TGTGCCAGCAGTGAGGGGCCAGTAGCCAACGTCCTGACTTTC.

This chain links TRBV7-8 with TRBJ2-7; D is unclear. The germline gives CDR1 SGHVS, CDR2 FQNEAQ. Trimming left V 3 bases short and J 5 bases short, with 11 bases between. This CDR3 has 13 amino acids. The CDR3 DNA follows: TGTGCCAGCAGCTTTAGGGCTAAGGACGAGCAGTACTTC. Translated: CASSFRAKDEQYF.

This clone was detected ten times or more. The V and J genes are TRBV30 and TRBJ2-7, with 12 positions matching TRBD1. Germline CDR1 and CDR2: GTSNPN and SVGIG (reference sequence). The CDR3 sequence is 14 residues long. Unmatched junction bases numbered 13, after V lost 4 bases and J lost 12 bases. CDR3 sequence (DNA): TGTGCCTGGACCCGAGGGACAGGGGGCACGTCTGGGTACTTC. This sequence encodes CAWTRGTGGTSGYF.

The chain is built from TRBV30 and TRBJ1-1; D remains unclear. This CDR3 contains 14 residues. Germline assignment: CDR1 GTSNPN and CDR2 SVGIG (reference sequence). Trimming removed 1 base at V and 4 bases at J, with 13 bases between. The CDR3 bases are TGTGCCTGGAGTGCGGTGATTAAGGGCACTGAAGCTTTCTTT. This gives the protein CAWSAVIKGTEAFF.

This clone was observed a handful of times. The chain carries TRBV20-1 and TRBJ1-2; no reliable D call. The CDR3 contains 11 residues. Trimming pared 6 bases from V and 7 bases from J, leaving 12 bases between. CDR1 is DFQATT and CDR2 is SNEGSKA in the germline V gene (reference sequence). The chain's CDR3 is CSARHVLGYTF. CDR3 nucleotide sequence: TGCAGTGCCCGGCACGTTCTTGGCTACACCTTC.

V is TRBV9 and J is TRBJ2-7; TRBD1 matches 9 bases. The CDR3 extends over 16 amino acids. V was clipped by 3 bases and J by 3 bases; unmatched bases: 10. Germline V gives CDR1 SGDLS, CDR2 YYNGEE. The CDR3 spells CASSGGPGQGYYEQYF. CDR3 DNA: TGTGCCAGCAGCGGGGGCCCGGGACAGGGTTACTACGAGCAGTACTTC.

This clone was counted between two and nine times. The chain joins TRBV30 to TRBJ1-2; no clear D. Germline-derived CDR1 and CDR2 are GTSNPN and SVGIG (reference sequence). The CDR3 has 15 amino acids. V dropped 0 bases and J dropped 0 bases, with 11 bases sitting between them. The CDR3 sequence: CAWSVPGSPNYGYTF. In DNA, the CDR3 is TGTGCCTGGAGTGTACCCGGGAGTCCTAACTATGGCTACACCTTC.

This clone was counted only a few times. This same CDR3 is encoded by further DNA sequences in the sample. V usage is TRBV7-9 and J usage is TRBJ1-6; D is possibly TRBD1 (5 bases). Trimming removed 1 base from V and 10 bases from J, with 11 bases in between. The CDR3 totals 14 residues. Germline assignment: CDR1 SEHNR and CDR2 FQNEAQ (reference sequence). The CDR3: CASSLGQGRSPLHF. CDR3 in DNA: TGTGCCAGCAGCTTAGGGCAGGGACGGTCACCCCTCCACTTT. The full variable domain, with the rest looked up from reference TRBV7-9 and TRBJ1-6, is DTGVSQNPRHKITKRGQNVTFRCDPISEHNRLYWYRQTLGQGPEFLTYFQNEAQLEKSRLLSDRFSAERPKGSFSTLEIQRTEQGDSAMYLCASSLGQGRSPLHFGNGTRLTVT.

A few counts support this clone. V gene TRBV15 combines with J gene TRBJ2-5; D ambiguous. Germline V gene sequence: CDR1 LNHNV, CDR2 YYDKDF (reference sequence). The CDR3 sequence is 15 residues long. V lost 3 bases and J lost 2, with 13 bases in between. CDR3 in amino acids: CATSRDAGAQETQYF. The CDR3 DNA follows: TGTGCCACCAGCAGGGATGCCGGAGCGCAAGAGACCCAGTACTTC.

This clone was seen a handful of times. The J gene is TRBJ2-3, the V gene TRBV7-3, with 9 bases fitting TRBD2. Germline CDR1 is SGHTA and CDR2 is FQGTGA. The CDR3 totals 13 residues. Trimming took 4 bases from V and 5 from J; bases not matched to a gene: 1. The CDR3 nucleotides read TGTGCCAGCAGCTCTAGCGGGGTAGATACGCAGTATTTT. Translated, it gives CASSSSGVDTQYF.

In its sample, this clone was seen a few times. This sequence joins TRBV10-1 and TRBJ1-1; the D gene is possibly TRBD1 (6 bases). The germline V gene encodes CDR1 WNHNN and CDR2 SYGVQD (reference sequence). Trimming stripped 7 bases from V and 0 bases from J, with 9 bases between. CDR3 length: 13 residues. The DNA of the CDR3 is TGCGCCAGCATGAGGGGGATGAACACTGAAGCTTTCTTT. It codes for CASMRGMNTEAFF.

This clone turned up a few times. The CDR3 is CASRVDSYGYTF. The CDR3 DNA reads TGCGCCAGCAGGGTAGATAGCTATGGCTACACCTTC. The genes are TRBV5-1 and TRBJ1-2; D uncertain. V was shortened by 5 bases and J by 4 bases, with 9 bases between the two germline ends. CDR3 length: 12 amino acids. CDR1 SGHRS and CDR2 YFSETQ come from the germline V gene.

The V gene is TRBV6-4, the J gene TRBJ2-1; D gene uncertain. This CDR3 comprises 13 residues. CDR1 is MRHNA and CDR2 is SNTAGT in the germline V gene. With 0 bases removed from V and 9 bases from J, the gap between germline ends came to 9 bases. The CDR3 DNA follows: TGTGCCAGCAGTGACTCAGCAACCACTGAGCAGTTCTTC. It translates to CASSDSATTEQFF.

V is TRBV12-5 and J is TRBJ2-6; D remains unclear. The CDR3 runs 15 residues. The germline CDR1 and CDR2 sequences are LGHNT and FRNRAP. Trimming removed 6 bases at V and 4 bases at J, with 13 bases between. The CDR3 is CASGPVSLGANVLTF. For the CDR3, the DNA is TGTGCTAGTGGCCCGGTATCTCTGGGGGCCAACGTCCTGACTTTC. The whole variable domain, filled in from reference TRBV12-5 and TRBJ2-6, reads DARVTQTPRHKVTEMGQEVTMRCQPILGHNTVFWYRQTMMQGLELLAYFRNRAPLDDSGMPKDRFSAEMPDATLATLKIQPSEPRDSAVYFCASGPVSLGANVLTFGAGSRLTVL.

The chain recombines TRBV19 with TRBJ2-1; D may be TRBD1 (7 bases). The CDR3 spans 15 residues. The germline V and J ends were trimmed by 4 bases and 0 bases, with 10 bases remaining between them. Germline values: CDR1 LNHDA, CDR2 SQIVND (reference sequence). CDR3 region: CASSTGGSSYNEQFF. CDR3 sequence (DNA): TGTGCCAGTAGTACAGGGGGGAGCTCCTACAATGAGCAGTTCTTC.

This clone was observed a handful of times. This chain links TRBV13 with TRBJ2-5; no reliable D call. Germline V gene sequence: CDR1 PRHDT, CDR2 FYEKMQ (reference sequence). The CDR3 covers 14 residues. The V and J ends lost 4 bases and 0 bases respectively, with 9 bases between them. The CDR3 protein is CASSSYGNQETQYF. The DNA of the CDR3 is TGTGCCAGCAGCTCCTACGGCAACCAAGAGACCCAGTACTTC.

J is TRBJ2-3 and V is TRBV6-5; no reliable D call. Germline assignment: CDR1 MNHEY and CDR2 SVGAGI. The CDR3 is made up of 15 amino acids. The ends were cut back, 4 bases at V and 0 bases at J, with 11 bases in the middle. The CDR3 is CASSLTQPSTDTQYF. In DNA form, the CDR3 reads TGTGCCAGCAGTTTGACTCAACCCAGCACAGATACGCAGTATTTT.

There are a few counts of this clone. The chain combines TRBV30 with TRBJ1-2; D gene ambiguous. The CDR3 length is 12 residues. V shed 0 bases and J shed 6 bases, with 8 bases lying between them. Germline V gene lookup returns CDR1 GTSNPN and CDR2 SVGIG (reference sequence). CDR3 bases: TGTGCCTGGAGTGTACGGTCGGATGGCTACACCTTC. It translates to CAWSVRSDGYTF.

The V and J genes are TRBV5-4 and TRBJ1-6; no clear D gene. Germline CDR1 SGHNT, CDR2 YYREEE (reference sequence). The CDR3 runs to 14 residues. Trimming removed 4 bases at V and 10 bases at J, with 15 bases between. DNA of the CDR3: TGTGCCAGCAGCCCGGACCCTGGAGGATCACCCCTCCACTTT. Translating gives CASSPDPGGSPLHF.

The rearrangement joins TRBV5-1 to TRBJ2-3, with D tentatively TRBD1 or TRBD2 (5 bases each). Germline V gene lookup returns CDR1 SGHRS and CDR2 YFSETQ. V lost 3 bases to trimming and J lost 0 bases, with 11 bases between them. The CDR3 runs to 15 residues. The CDR3 DNA reads TGCGCCAGCAGCTGGGGACGAACAAGCACAGATACGCAGTATTTT. It yields the protein CASSWGRTSTDTQYF.